Given below is one T cell receptor beta chain in context. As yet, its antigen is unknown. Cultured CD4+ T cell DNA was sequenced using the Oncomine TCR Beta short-read assay. TCRdb passed the PCR reads through MiXCR, listing each CDR3 protein once. The top ten hold around 20% of the sample, which has roughly 14,000 distinct CDR3 sequences, just under 30% seen once. The data stem from a study of vaccination and CD4 T cells after COVID-19. Documented treatment: roughly ten-day PBMC culture with coronavirus spike peptide pools or control peptides (ViraFEST assay). Cultures used some 2 million PBMCs per well, 10 IU/ml IL-2 and 8 to 10 ug/ml peptides. Sequenced here: CD4+ T cells from blood, cultured in vitro, sampled before SARS-CoV-2 vaccination. The sequence was collected from a human donor who received a COVID-19 vaccine.

This chain's CDR3 is CASSSPYRGEQFF. CDR3 nucleotides: TGCGCCAGCAGCTCTCCTTACAGGGGGGAGCAGTTCTTC. This chain links TRBV5-1 with TRBJ2-1, with 8 nucleotides matching TRBD1. Germline trimming cut 3 bases from V and 10 bases from J; bases unmatched to any gene: 6. CDR1 SGHRS and CDR2 YFSETQ come from the germline V gene. The CDR3 covers 13 residues. Based on the CDR3 plus reference TRBV5-1 and TRBJ2-1, the full variable domain is KAGVTQTPRYLIKTRGQQVTLSCSPISGHRSVSWYQQTPGQGLQFLFEYFSETQRNKGNFPGRFSGRQFSNSRSEMNVSTLELGDSALYLCASSSPYRGEQFFGPGTRLTVL.